The T cell receptor beta chain described here comes from a study of identifying expanded T cells in peripheral blood. No infections or other immune events were documented during collection. Notes on the study in general: Clone count variance between approximately two-week samples rose with total template count. Over approximately two and four weeks, about 17 and 20 clones changed, versus around 1.1 between replicates.

Of note for this clone: Antigen specificity is unknown.

CDR1 and CDR2 from the germline V gene are LNHDA and SQIVND (reference sequence). The CDR3 is 14 amino acids. The J segment lost 3 bases and the V segment lost 11 bases, leaving 7 bases of the junction unmatched. Measured with immunoSEQ multiplex PCR; TCRdb has only the in-frame clones, and not every one. The repertoire consists of 60,000 to 80,000 clones, with roughly 90% occurring once and the leading ten covering over 2.5%. Sequenced material: blood. This chain connects TRBV19 to TRBJ2-2; 9 nucleotides line up with TRBD1. The sequence derives from a person aged 18 to 75 in good health. The DNA for the CDR3 is TGTGCCGTTGGGGACAGGGACGACACCGGGGAGCTGTTTTTT. It encodes CAVGDRDDTGELFF.